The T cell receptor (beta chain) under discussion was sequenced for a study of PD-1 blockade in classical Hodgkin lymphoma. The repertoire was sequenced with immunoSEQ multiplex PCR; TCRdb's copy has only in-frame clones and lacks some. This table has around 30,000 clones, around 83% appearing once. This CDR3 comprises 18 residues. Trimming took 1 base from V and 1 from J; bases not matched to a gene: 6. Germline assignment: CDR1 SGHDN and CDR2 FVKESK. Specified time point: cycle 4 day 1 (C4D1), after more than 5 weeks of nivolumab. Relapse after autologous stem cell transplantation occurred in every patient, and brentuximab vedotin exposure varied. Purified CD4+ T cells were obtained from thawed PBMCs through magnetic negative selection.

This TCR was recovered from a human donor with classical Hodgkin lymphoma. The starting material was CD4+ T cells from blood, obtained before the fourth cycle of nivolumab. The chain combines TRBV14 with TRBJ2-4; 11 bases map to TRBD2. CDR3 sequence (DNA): TGTGCCAGCAGCCAAGTTACTAGCGGGGGAGTGGCCAAAAACATTCAGTACTTC. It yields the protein CASSQVTSGGVAKNIQYF.